The source of this T cell receptor (beta chain) is a study of blood T cell repertoires in COVID-19. Study details: Whether acute or convalescent, the COVID-19 samples came from the United States, Italy and Spain. PBMCs, B-cell-depleted T cells, or T cells were the source of the cDNA or gDNA that made up the material.

V lost 7 bases and J 5 bases, leaving 13 bases between the germline ends. The CDR3 runs 14 residues. The germline V gene has CDR1 SGHRS and CDR2 YFSETQ. Measured with immunoSEQ multiplex PCR; TCRdb has only the in-frame clones, and not every one. The sample includes just under 40,000 clones, 87% seen only once; the top ten take 24%. This receptor was taken from a man aged 50 to 59 with active or convalescent COVID-19. The sequenced sample consisted of peripheral blood. The rearrangement links TRBV5-1 to TRBJ1-6; D is unclear. CDR3 nucleotides: TGCGCCAGCCGCGCGCAACCCGATAATTCACCCCTCCACTTT. Protein: CASRAQPDNSPLHF.